This TCR beta chain stems from a study of cytomegalovirus exposure and HLA in healthy donors (dated by TCRdb to the late 2010s). Some background on the complete study: An earlier analysis of approximately 640 of the donors reported 250 to 300 Gb of sequence data and 117 million unique TCR beta sequences from about 179 million T cells. Around 320 gigabases of sequencing data and approximately 93 million unique TCR sequences were included in an early release covering about 600 HLA-typed donors. Among the roughly 390 genotyped donors, around 81% belonged to the genetic ancestry cluster associated with self-reported Caucasian donors. The aim of the study was to test whether cataloging public T cell receptors could identify signatures of past pathogen exposure. The T cell repertoires of under 700 subjects were profiled by immunosequencing and related to cytomegalovirus serostatus. Along with the roughly 700-subject first cohort, a separate validation cohort of approximately 110 different subjects was used. To predict cytomegalovirus infection status, the study brought together high-throughput TCR immunosequencing, statistical association of individual TCRs with disease status, and machine learning. A later analysis re-examined previously published TCR beta repertoires from several hundred donors and added high-resolution HLA genotyping to investigate patterns of TCR occurrence. The later analysis used no new phenotypic data to find candidate immune exposures, relying instead on TCR beta sequences and their occurrence across donors. An earlier analysis of several hundred of the donors used high-throughput TCR beta sequencing to judge whether each TCR beta V gene segment behaved as functional or pseudogenic. Donor age, sex, ethnicity and CMV serostatus were compiled together with the repertoire data. In a later genetic analysis, genome-wide SNP genotypes for about 65% of the 666 donors were used, and that subset was treated as a discovery cohort. All discovery cohort repertoires had been generated on a single sequencing platform. HLA typing included class I and class II loci at four-digit resolution. The number of donors typed differed by locus, with 629-630 for A, B, C, DRB1 and DQB1, roughly 520 for DQA1, approximately 580 for DPA1, and 472 for DPB1. Roughly 5 DR-DQ haplotypes were handled as single units for association and clustering because linkage in the cohort was strong. Across approximately 400 genotyped donors of the cohort, an average of approximately 240,000 unique TCR beta nucleotide sequences per donor were sequenced, and approximately 17% of those sequences were non-productive.

Here V drops 0 bases and J drops 5 bases, and the junction holds 4 bases not matched to any gene. Counted from cysteine to phenylalanine, this CDR3 has 15 amino acids. This entry keeps only the CDR3 DNA: 45 bases, framed from base 1. The germline V gene (reference sequence) gives CDR1 as SGHNT and CDR2 as YYREEE. The cohort was made up of 666 healthy bone marrow donors. At the time of sampling, every cohort member was nominally healthy, though immune exposures that went unrecorded were likely present. The donor was CMV seropositive and was included in the group of 250 to 350 seropositive cohort members. A peripheral blood sample was collected from each donor, and TCR beta sequencing was performed on peripheral blood mononuclear cells. The Qiagen DNeasy Blood Extraction Kit was used to extract genomic DNA from the blood cell samples. Study-level results and caveats: Some IMGT-functional V segments, including TRBV6-2 and TRBV6-3, could not be told apart with the 87-base-pair reads, so those segments were excluded. A later analysis found that TCR association rates varied across HLA loci, with DRB1 alleles showing the most associated TCRs and HLA-C alleles the fewest. Most CMV-associated TCR beta chains appeared to be HLA-restricted in a later analysis, and the HLA associations seemed to be driven largely by CMV exposure. The authors suggested that the approach could potentially be extended to other disease states and immunological phenotypes. A cluster of highly shared sequence variants was judged likely to represent a technical artifact of the sequencing pipeline. A later genetic analysis reported fewer N-insertions in productive TCRs among donors in an Asian-associated ancestry cluster than the approximately 700-donor mean. Immune exposure information for the cohort was limited to CMV serostatus. In a later analysis, HLA-associated TCR beta chains were found to be more clonally expanded and to have lower generation probabilities than equally common non-associated chains. According to a later analysis, parvovirus B19, influenza, CMV and Epstein-Barr virus appeared linked to several top co-occurrence clusters. A further reported finding was that TCR beta sequences accurately predicted the HLA-A and HLA-B alleles for most subjects in the first cohort. V-gene and J-gene trimming of TCR beta chains was associated with a missense DCLRE1C variant in a later genetic analysis, and the association was replicated in an independent cohort. The study gave a list of 150 to 200 TCR beta chains associated with cytomegalovirus. The presence/absence analyses assumed that sequencing depth was roughly uniform across donors, and that assumption may not be true. In this cohort, only TCR beta chains were sequenced, and detectable features were limited by the absence of alpha or paired-chain data. Strong co-occurrence of HLA alleles, especially DR and DQ, made assigning TCR associations to individual alleles difficult. In an earlier analysis of around 500 of the donors, most TCR beta V segments appeared in productive rearrangements about 87% or about 30% of the time, broadly matching IMGT annotations. Because counts were too low, around 17 rarely observed V segments, including chromosome 9 orphons, were left out of the earlier analysis of 587 of the donors. Cytomegalovirus status was reported to be diagnosed by the classifier with high specificity and sensitivity in both the original and validation cohorts. Because HLA typing was missing for some donors at each locus, association tests included only the typed subset. Across donors, most TCR sequences were observed very rarely, whereas some public TCRs were present in many individuals. In a later analysis, over 15,000 TCR beta sequences were associated with specific HLA alleles at a false discovery rate of 0.05. Linkage disequilibrium might explain the correlated functional status among segregating V segments, but an unknown experimental factor could not be excluded. A few of the identified cytomegalovirus-associated TCR beta chains were confirmed in vitro to be specific for cytomegalovirus antigens.

Library preparation was by the immunoSEQ multiplex PCR assay. For the multiplex PCR, a mixture combining 60 forward primers for TCR Vbeta segments and 13 reverse primers for TCR Jbeta segments was used. The CDR3 region of rearranged TCR beta genes was amplified from genomic DNA by a multiplex PCR assay. On the Illumina HiSeq System, the amplified TCR beta libraries were sequenced as 87-base-pair reads. From the authors' description of their analysis: A later analysis tallied some 79 million unique TCR beta chains across the 700 or so repertoires, and roughly 11 million of those chains were shared by two or more donors. To remove PCR and sequencing errors, raw reads were error-corrected and collapsed into unique sequences using a nearest-neighbor algorithm that merged closely related sequences. To assign V, D and J gene segments, CDR3 sequences were aligned to IMGT reference sequences. Each retained sequence needed at least a six-nucleotide match to both a V gene segment and a J gene segment. A rearrangement was called productive if the CDR3 had no stop codons and remained in frame with V and J, and every other rearrangement was called non-productive. Following IMGT convention, CDR3 was defined as the stretch from the second conserved V-encoded cysteine up to the conserved J-encoded phenylalanine. Sequences without an unambiguous match to a single V gene segment were excluded from the earlier analysis of over 500 of the donors. In an earlier analysis of 450 to 750 of the donors, a V segment was called functional when productive rearrangements were above 56.7%, and segregating when the standard deviation between donors exceeded 5%. A statistical classification framework was built for diagnosing cytomegalovirus status from the catalog of TCR beta chain sequences. In a later analysis, TCR nucleotide sequences were compared against IMGT/GENE-DB human TR gene sequences so that V and J genes could be assigned. In a later analysis, CDR3 sequences and most-parsimonious VDJ recombination scenarios were assigned using the TCRdist pipeline. In a later analysis, every TCR beta chain was defined by the combination of its CDR3 amino acid sequence and its V-gene family, and reads without a unique V-gene family were dropped. In a later analysis, 450 to 600 highly shared, low-generation-probability nucleotide sequences were removed to address suspected cross-contamination and a sequencing artifact. In a later analysis, a clonal expansion index for each public chain was calculated from normalized within-repertoire ranks of inferred template counts. A later analysis computed generation probabilities with a VDJ recombination model fitted to out-of-frame rearrangements, and checked the results against IGoR. Hypergeometric tests were used in a later analysis to score TCR-TCR, TCR-HLA and TCR-CMV co-occurrence, with a repertoire-size bias correction applied to the TCR pairs. In a later analysis, false discovery rates were estimated by permuting HLA or CMV assignments 20 times. A later analysis grouped co-occurring TCRs with DBSCAN, adding TCRdist sequence similarity when clustering within HLA-allele-positive subsets. For co-occurrence clustering, repertoires with fewer than 30,000 or more than 120,000 public chains were excluded, along with roughly five repertoires with anomalous nucleotide sharing. Here the immuneACCESS table is served through TCRdb, limited to in-frame sequences with V and J called. Missing clones are a known gap in these copies; in checked studies unresolved V genes cover under half, and the rest lacks a known reason. D and trimming come from the DNA, and the V and J calls and clone size come from that table. The sample data list about 160,000 clones, and around 83% of these were observed just once. Nearly 6.5% of the sample lies in the top ten.

In the case of this clone: The clone's antigen remains unknown. The sample holds no much larger clone one base away, and base qualities are not on file.

Source material: PBMCs. The chain joins TRBV5-4 to TRBJ1-4; 7 bases in the middle match TRBD1. The clonotype originates from a man aged 50 to 59 in good health and CMV-seropositive. The DNA is TGTGCCAGCAGCTTGGGGACAGGAGGAAATGAAAAACTGTTTTTT. This is translated as CASSLGTGGNEKLFF.